These 26 T cell receptor beta chains were all obtained from the same sample, sequenced in a study of cytomegalovirus exposure and HLA in healthy donors. Profiling relied on immunoSEQ multiplex PCR, and the TCRdb table lists in-frame clones only, not all of them. This sample has 78,000 or so clones, with roughly 94% found just once. The sample taken for sequencing was PBMCs. These receptors came from a woman between 18 and 29 years old in good health and CMV-seropositive.

The genes are TRBV7-9 and TRBJ1-3, with D possibly TRBD1 on 5 matching bases. This CDR3 spans 17 amino acids. Trimming removed 1 base at V and 4 bases at J, with 17 bases between. Germline V gene sequence: CDR1 SEHNR, CDR2 FQNEAQ (reference sequence). Here the CDR3 reads CASSLVVTAPFGNTIYF. CDR3 DNA: TGTGCCAGCAGCTTAGTCGTGACAGCCCCGTTCGGAAACACCATATATTTT.

In its sample, this clone was seen once. V and J are TRBV7-3 and TRBJ2-3, with TRBD1 as a possible D gene (6 bases). Germline lookup yields CDR1 SGHTA and CDR2 FQGTGA. Trimming shortened V by 2 bases and J by 1 base, and 13 bases separated the two germline ends. The length of the CDR3 is 16 residues. Here the CDR3 DNA reads TGTGCCAGCAGCTTAGATTACAGGGACGGCACAGATACGCAGTATTTT. It codes for CASSLDYRDGTDTQYF.

The rearrangement uses TRBV5-8 and TRBJ1-6; D gene ambiguous. CDR1 is SGHTS and CDR2 is YDEGEE in the germline V gene. This CDR3 is 15 amino acids long. Trimming took 0 bases from V and 9 from J, leaving 13 bases between them. The CDR3 DNA reads TGTGCCAGCAGCTTGGGTGGGCTAGCGGGTTCACCCCTCCACTTT. This sequence encodes CASSLGGLAGSPLHF.

This chain links TRBV27 with TRBJ2-1; TRBD1 is a possible D gene (6 bases). There are 13 residues in the CDR3. CDR1 MNHEY and CDR2 SMNVEV come from the germline V gene (reference sequence). The V gene lost 3 bases and the J gene lost 9 bases, with 12 bases spanning the gap. The CDR3 DNA reads as TGTGCCAGCAGTTTGAGGGGGTTGGGTGAGCAGTTCTTC. Translating it yields CASSLRGLGEQFF.

The genes are TRBV6-4 and TRBJ2-3; TRBD2 might be the D (5 bases). The CDR3 length is 15 residues. Germline CDR1 MRHNA, CDR2 SNTAGT. V lost 3 bases and J 6 bases, leaving 16 bases between the germline ends. In DNA, the CDR3 is TGTGCCAGCAGTGAAGACTACCTGGCTCATGATACGCAGTATTTT. Its translation is CASSEDYLAHDTQYF.

V is TRBV10-2 and J is TRBJ1-5; tentative D call: TRBD1 (5 bases). The CDR3 consists of 15 residues. V was trimmed by 7 bases and J by 0 bases, leaving 13 bases between them. Germline-derived CDR1 and CDR2 are WSHSY and SAAADI. The CDR3 DNA reads as TGCGCCAGCAAGTTGGGGGGGAATAGCAATCAGCCCCAGCATTTT. Residues: CASKLGGNSNQPQHF.

The genes are TRBV28 and TRBJ2-2, with 9 bases lining up with TRBD1. CDR3 length: 16 residues. CDR1 is MDHEN, CDR2 SYDVKM, per germline. J lost 3 bases, V lost 2 bases, and 4 bases had no gene match. The CDR3 DNA sequence: TGTGCCAGCAGTTTAAGGGACAGGGTTGACACCGGGGAGCTGTTTTTT. It is translated as CASSLRDRVDTGELFF.

The chain uses TRBV10-2 and TRBJ1-2; 8 bases align to TRBD1. V shed 2 bases and J 6 bases; nucleotides not matched to a gene: 5. The CDR3 has 14 residues. CDR1 and CDR2 (germline): WSHSY, SAAADI. In DNA, the CDR3 is TGCGCCAGCAGTGAGGGGGCAGGGGGCAATGGCTACACCTTC. Its translation is CASSEGAGGNGYTF.

V is TRBV15 and J is TRBJ1-2; D is possibly TRBD1 (6 bases). The V gene's germline CDR1 is LNHNV and CDR2 YYDKDF (reference sequence). Between the trimmed V and J ends, which lost 0 bases and 5 bases, there was a span of 10 bases. The CDR3 covers 14 residues. The DNA of the CDR3 is TGTGCCACCAGCAGAGATGGGGGCGGGTATGGCTACACCTTC. Amino acid sequence: CATSRDGGGYGYTF.

Concerning this clone itself: The germline gene is not matched at one end of the junction; a read error may be the cause. The rearrangement links TRBV6-5 to TRBJ1-5; 9 nucleotides line up with TRBD1. This CDR3 spans 13 amino acids. Germline V lookup: CDR1 MNHEY, CDR2 SVGAGI. The CDR3 sequence is CASRDRVNQPQHF. CDR3 nucleotides: TGCGCCAGCAGGGACAGGGTCAATCAGCCCCAGCATTTT.

A single count supports this clone. This chain joins TRBV18 and TRBJ2-1; 12 nucleotides align to TRBD2. Germline CDR1 reads KGHSH; CDR2 reads LQKENI. V shed 3 bases and J 9 bases; nucleotides not matched to a gene: 12. The CDR3 length is 17 residues. The CDR3 loop is CASSPKVLAGGPREQFF. DNA for the CDR3: TGTGCCAGCTCACCCAAGGTTCTAGCGGGGGGGCCACGTGAGCAGTTCTTC. The full variable domain, in which reference TRBV18 and TRBJ2-1 provide the parts outside the CDR3, is NAGVMQNPRHLVRRRGQEARLRCSPMKGHSHVYWYRQLPEEGLKFMVYLQKENIIDESGMPKERFSAEFPKEGPSILRIQQVVRGDSAAYFCASSPKVLAGGPREQFFGPGTRLTVL.

This clone is a singleton in its sample. The chain links TRBV7-2 to TRBJ2-1; D might be TRBD2 (7 bases). V shed 4 bases and J shed 1 base, with 11 bases lying between them. CDR1 and CDR2 (germline): SGHTA, FQGNSA. The CDR3 runs 15 residues. CDR3 nucleotides: TGTGCCAGCAGCTACAGCGGGACATCCTACAATGAGCAGTTCTTC. It encodes CASSYSGTSYNEQFF.

The rearrangement links TRBV25-1 to TRBJ2-1, with TRBD2 matching 7 bases. The V segment lost 6 bases and the J segment 6 bases; nucleotides outside the gene matches: 5. The germline V gene encodes CDR1 MGHDK and CDR2 SYGVNS. The CDR3 contains 13 residues. The DNA of the CDR3 is TGTGCCAGCAGAACCGGGACTATCAATGAGCAGTTCTTC. Encoded protein: CASRTGTINEQFF. The entire variable domain, with the rest obtained from reference TRBV25-1 and TRBJ2-1, is as follows: EADIYQTPRYLVIGTGKKITLECSQTMGHDKMYWYQQDPGMELHLIHYSYGVNSTEKGDLSSESTVSRIRTEHFPLTLESARPSHTSQYLCASRTGTINEQFFGPGTRLTVL.

The J gene is TRBJ2-1, the V gene TRBV7-2; 9 nucleotides line up with TRBD1. The ends lost 1 base at V and 8 bases at J; junction bases unmatched: 3. The CDR3 sequence is 14 residues long. The germline V gene encodes CDR1 SGHTA and CDR2 FQGNSA. The CDR3 loop is CASSLGTGEYEQFF. CDR3 in DNA: TGTGCCAGCAGCTTAGGGACAGGGGAATATGAGCAGTTCTTC.

The gene calls are TRBV4-3 and TRBJ2-1; tentatively, D is TRBD2 (6 bases). The CDR3 contains 19 residues. Trimming pared 0 bases from V and 5 bases from J, leaving 23 bases between. Germline CDR1 is LGHNA and CDR2 is YSLEER. The CDR3 region is CASSQDRGLAAGPNNEQFF. In DNA form, the CDR3 reads TGCGCCAGCAGCCAAGATCGAGGACTGGCGGCGGGACCAAACAATGAGCAGTTCTTC.

The chain couples TRBV6-1 to TRBJ1-5, with D possibly matching TRBD1 (6 bases). CDR3 length: 12 residues. Per the germline V gene, CDR1 is MNHNS and CDR2 is SASEGT. V lost 5 bases to trimming and J lost 11 bases, with 13 bases between them. The CDR3 here is CASSTQGMAQHF. CDR3 in DNA: TGTGCCAGCAGTACACAGGGCATGGCCCAGCATTTT.

Written as DNA, the CDR3 is TGCGCCAGCAGCTCACTAGCCGCGAACACCGGGGAGCTGTTTTTT. As protein: CASSSLAANTGELFF. The J gene is TRBJ2-2, the V gene TRBV5-1; perhaps TRBD2 as D (6 bases). In germline, CDR1 is SGHRS, CDR2 YFSETQ. Trimming removed 3 bases from V and 0 bases from J, with 9 bases in between. The CDR3 covers 15 residues. Complete variable domain (other parts from reference TRBV5-1 and TRBJ2-2): KAGVTQTPRYLIKTRGQQVTLSCSPISGHRSVSWYQQTPGQGLQFLFEYFSETQRNKGNFPGRFSGRQFSNSRSEMNVSTLELGDSALYLCASSSLAANTGELFFGEGSRLTVL.

V usage is TRBV30 and J usage is TRBJ1-6; 7 nucleotides align to TRBD1. The V gene end was trimmed by 8 bases and the J gene end by 5 bases; junction bases not matched to a gene: 9. The CDR3 extends over 14 amino acids. CDR1 is GTSNPN, CDR2 SVGIG, per germline (reference sequence). The DNA of the CDR3 is TGTGCCGGGGACCTTACAGGGGATAATTCACCCCTCCACTTT. Translated, it gives CAGDLTGDNSPLHF.

V gene TRBV9 combines with J gene TRBJ2-1, with 11 bases matching TRBD2. V lost 1 base to trimming and J lost 2 bases; unmatched junction nucleotides: 5. The length of the CDR3 is 17 residues. The germline gives CDR1 SGDLS, CDR2 YYNGEE. CDR3 DNA sequence: TGTGCCAGCAGCGTAAGTAGCGGGAGGGGAGCCTACAATGAGCAGTTCTTC. This gives the protein CASSVSSGRGAYNEQFF.

This sequence joins TRBV9 and TRBJ1-2, with 7 bases fitting TRBD1. V trimming: 3 bases; J trimming: 7 bases; junction bases outside the gene matches: 12. The CDR3 has 15 residues. Germline V gene data show CDR1 as SGDLS and CDR2 as YYNGEE. The CDR3 bases are TGTGCCAGCAGCGCCCTACAGGGGCTAAAATGTGGCTACACCTTC. Translated: CASSALQGLKCGYTF.

The chain uses TRBV2 and TRBJ1-6; no clear D. Trimming took 1 base from V and 11 from J, leaving 9 bases between them. The CDR3 length is 13 residues. Germline loops: CDR1 SNHLY, CDR2 FYNNEI. CDR3 in DNA: TGTGCCAGCAGTGAAGGGTCCACAACACCCCTCCACTTT. It is translated as CASSEGSTTPLHF.

The V gene is TRBV6-5, the J gene TRBJ2-7; TRBD1 matches 7 bases. Germline V gives CDR1 MNHEY, CDR2 SVGAGI. CDR3 length: 13 amino acids. The V and J ends lost 7 bases and 1 base, in that order; junction bases with no gene match: 4. The chain's CDR3 is CASIRQGSYEQYF. For the CDR3, the DNA is TGTGCCAGCATTCGACAGGGTTCCTACGAGCAGTACTTC.

The CDR3 is CASSLWASGEKLFF. Written as DNA, the CDR3 is TGTGCCAGCAGTTTATGGGCCAGCGGGGAAAAACTGTTTTTT. J is TRBJ1-4 and V is TRBV28; D call uncertain. V was shortened by 0 bases and J by 8 bases, with 10 bases between the two germline ends. The CDR3 loop spans 14 amino acids. Germline CDR1 is MDHEN and CDR2 is SYDVKM.

This clone was recorded only once. The V call is TRBV5-8, the J call TRBJ2-1; 10 bases align to TRBD2. J was trimmed by 8 bases and V by 1 base; bases with no gene match: 3. The CDR3 extends over 14 amino acids. From germline, CDR1 is SGHTS and CDR2 YDEGEE. The CDR3 spells CASSLTSGVYEQFF. The CDR3 DNA is TGTGCCAGCAGCTTGACTAGCGGGGTCTATGAGCAGTTCTTC.

The chain employs TRBV27 and TRBJ1-2; 9 bases align to TRBD1. With V trimmed by 5 bases and J by 2 bases, 3 bases remained unmatched. Germline V gives CDR1 MNHEY, CDR2 SMNVEV (reference sequence). This CDR3 region has 14 residues. The CDR3 sequence: CASSPGQGNYGYTF. CDR3 sequence (DNA): TGTGCCAGCAGTCCTGGACAGGGGAACTATGGCTACACCTTC.

The V call is TRBV28, the J call TRBJ1-6; 9 nucleotides align to TRBD1. V gave up 4 bases and J gave up 8 bases; unmatched junction bases: 6. The length of the CDR3 is 15 residues. CDR1 MDHEN and CDR2 SYDVKM come from the germline V gene. This chain's CDR3 is CASSSRTGEHSPLHF. CDR3 sequence (DNA): TGTGCCAGCAGTTCCCGGACAGGGGAACATTCACCCCTCCACTTT.